A single TCR beta chain is shown here with its context. The CDR3 has 14 residues. Germline CDR1 and CDR2: SQVTM and ANQGSEA. Trimming cost V 1 base and J 0 bases, with 4 bases left between them. Both TCR beta VDJ combination and CDR3 sequence profiling were carried out. Genomic DNA was the template for this profiling. One entry per CDR3 protein results from TCRdb running MiXCR on the reads. The sample has some 120,000 distinct CDR3 sequences, approximately 50% seen once. The patients chosen for sequencing had shown expansion of CD8+CD57+ cells (detected by flow cytometry). This sample is drawn from a study of CD8+CD57+ T cells in acquired aplastic anemia.

This TCR was sampled from a human donor with aplastic anemia. Sequenced: sorted CD4+, CD8+, or CD8+CD57+ T cells (not recorded which) from PBMCs. V and J are TRBV29-1 and TRBJ2-6; no clear D. The CDR3 here is CSVEGTSGANVLTF. The CDR3 DNA sequence: TGCAGCGTTGAAGGGACCTCTGGGGCCAACGTCCTGACTTTC.